This TCR beta chain is from a study of T cells in Graves' hyperthyroidism and ophthalmopathy. Study-wide results and limits: Most thyroid clonotypes that were expanded above 0.001 also turned up in blood.

PBMCs were sourced from roughly 9.3 ml fresh peripheral blood. Ten or more counts support this clonotype. The antigen remains unidentified. Trimming pared 7 bases from V and 4 bases from J, leaving 9 bases between. Germline values: CDR1 SNHLY, CDR2 FYNNEI. There are 12 residues in the CDR3. The TCR beta CDR3 regions underwent amplification using RNA transcripts as the source. First-round RT-PCR targeting the TCR CDR3 was performed with the HTBI primer set. Via MiXCR, TCRdb re-called the multiplex PCR reads, giving one row per CDR3 protein. The table has 300,000 to 400,000 distinct CDR3 sequences, about 15% seen once.

The sequence derives from a woman aged 60-70 years with Graves' hyperthyroidism. The sequencing sample was made of blood. The chain recombines TRBV2 with TRBJ2-3, with D maybe TRBD2 (6 bases). The CDR3 here is CASKGGADTQYF. The DNA of the CDR3 is TGTGCCAGCAAGGGCGGGGCAGATACGCAGTATTTT.